Sequencing of this TCR beta chain was carried out in a study of identical twins. In its sample, this clonotype was seen a few times. The CDR3 consists of 18 residues. Per germline, CDR1 MNHEY and CDR2 SVGEGT. V was clipped by 8 bases and J by 3 bases, with 26 bases between them. MiXCR, applied by TCRdb to the 5' RACE reads, yields one record per CDR3 protein. The sample lists 250,000 or so distinct CDR3 sequences, around 8% seen once, with approximately 3% in the top ten. These records were also assigned to another study, of yellow fever vaccine responses in identical twins.

The chain couples TRBV6-2 or TRBV6-3 to TRBJ2-1, with D possibly being TRBD2 (7 bases). The clonotype comes from a woman younger than 30 in good health. The specimen sequenced was CD8+ T cells sorted from blood. The DNA of the CDR3 is TGTGCCAGCGGGGGGCGGGAGACGCCAGATCAGGTCTACAATGAGCAGTTCTTC. Translating it yields CASGGRETPDQVYNEQFF.